This T cell receptor (beta chain) was sequenced in a study of post-analysis software for immune sequencing data. This clonotype was observed a handful of times. Its target is unknown. Sequencing libraries made from TCR beta cDNA carried unique molecular identifiers. TCRdb reanalysed the PCR reads using MiXCR and keeps one entry per CDR3 protein. Among about 680,000 distinct CDR3 sequences listed, 55% to 60% were seen once. CDR3 size: 17 residues. The germline CDR1 and CDR2 sequences are SGHAT and FQNNGV. The V gene lost 1 base and the J gene lost 2 bases, with 12 bases spanning the gap. Study-level points and caveats: Among multiple sclerosis patients, normalized Chao1 diversity was significantly below that of controls. Among five TRBV segments more frequent in patients than controls were TRBV5-6, TRBV5-1 and TRBV20-1.

This sequence joins TRBV11-2 and TRBJ2-6; possibly TRBD1 for D (5 bases). The TCR was taken from a girl between 2 and 10 years old with multiple sclerosis. The sequenced sample consisted of blood. The CDR3 DNA sequence: TGTGCCAGCAGCTTAGCCCCAGGGTCTCCTGGGGCCAACGTCCTGACTTTC. This codes for CASSLAPGSPGANVLTF.